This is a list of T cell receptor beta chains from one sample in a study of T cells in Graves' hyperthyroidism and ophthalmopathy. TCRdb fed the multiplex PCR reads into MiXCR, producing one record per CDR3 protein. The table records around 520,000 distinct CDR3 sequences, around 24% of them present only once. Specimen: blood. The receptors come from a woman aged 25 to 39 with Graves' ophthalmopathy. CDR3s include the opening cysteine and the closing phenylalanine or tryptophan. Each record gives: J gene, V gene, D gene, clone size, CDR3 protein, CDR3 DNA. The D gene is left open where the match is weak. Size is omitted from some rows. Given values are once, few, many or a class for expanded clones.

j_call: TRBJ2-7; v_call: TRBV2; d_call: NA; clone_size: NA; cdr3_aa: CASSPGSGFDEQYF; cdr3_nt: TGTGCCAGCAGCCCGGGATCGGGTTTTGATGAGCAGTACTTC
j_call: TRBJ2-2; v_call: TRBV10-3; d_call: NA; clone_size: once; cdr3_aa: CAIRDASSVTGELFF; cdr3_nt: TGTGCCATCAGGGATGCCTCAAGTGTCACCGGGGAGCTGTTTTTT
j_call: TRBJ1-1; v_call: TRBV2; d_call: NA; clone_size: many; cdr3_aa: CASSVRGIEAFF; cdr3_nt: TGTGCCAGCAGTGTAAGGGGGATTGAAGCTTTCTTT
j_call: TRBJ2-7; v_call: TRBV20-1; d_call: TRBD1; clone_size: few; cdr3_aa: CSASRGYEQYF; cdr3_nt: TGCAGTGCTTCCAGGGGGTACGAGCAGTACTTC
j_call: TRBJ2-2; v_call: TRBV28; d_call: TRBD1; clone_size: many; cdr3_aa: CASSRGQDNTGELFF; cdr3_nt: TGTGCCAGCAGCCGGGGACAGGATAACACCGGGGAGCTGTTTTTT
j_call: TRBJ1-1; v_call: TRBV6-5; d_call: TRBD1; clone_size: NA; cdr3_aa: CASSYSDRGRGNTEAFF; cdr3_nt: TGTGCCAGCAGTTACTCGGACAGGGGGCGGGGGAACACTGAAGCTTTCTTT
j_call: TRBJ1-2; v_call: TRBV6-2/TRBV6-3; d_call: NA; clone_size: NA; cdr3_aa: CASSYFTGNGYTF; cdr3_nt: TGTGCCAGCAGTTACTTCACCGGGAACGGCTACACCTTC
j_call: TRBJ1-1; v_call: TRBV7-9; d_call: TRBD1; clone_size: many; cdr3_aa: CASSLVQGVPEAFF; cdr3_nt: TGTGCCAGCAGCTTAGTGCAGGGGGTCCCTGAAGCTTTCTTT
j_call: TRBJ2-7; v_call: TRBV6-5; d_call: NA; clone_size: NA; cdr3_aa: CASSYLDRSYEQYF; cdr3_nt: TGTGCCAGCAGTTACCTAGACCGATCCTACGAGCAGTACTTC
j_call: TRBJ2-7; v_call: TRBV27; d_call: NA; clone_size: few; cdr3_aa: CASSLNIISYEQYF; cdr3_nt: TGTGCCAGCAGTTTGAATATTATCTCCTACGAGCAGTACTTC
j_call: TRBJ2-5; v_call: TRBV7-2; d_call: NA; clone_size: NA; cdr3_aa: CASSLGGPVQETQYF; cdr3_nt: TGTGCCAGCAGCTTAGGCGGGCCTGTCCAAGAGACCCAGTACTTC
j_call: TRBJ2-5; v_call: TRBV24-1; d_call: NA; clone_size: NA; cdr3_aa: CATSDLQGHQETQYF; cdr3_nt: TGTGCCACCAGTGATTTGCAAGGCCACCAAGAGACCCAGTACTTC
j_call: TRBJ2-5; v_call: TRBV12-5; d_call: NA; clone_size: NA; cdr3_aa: CASGHLGVGTQETQYF; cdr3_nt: TGTGCTAGTGGTCACCTTGGGGTTGGGACCCAAGAGACCCAGTACTTC
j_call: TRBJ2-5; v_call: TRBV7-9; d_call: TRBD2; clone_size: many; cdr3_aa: CASSREVATQYF; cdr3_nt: TGTGCCAGCAGCCGGGAGGTGGCGACCCAGTACTTC
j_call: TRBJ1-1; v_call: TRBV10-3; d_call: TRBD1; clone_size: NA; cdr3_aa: CAISESPGQGVGNTEAFF; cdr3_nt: TGTGCCATCAGTGAGTCCCCGGGACAGGGTGTCGGGAACACTGAAGCTTTCTTT
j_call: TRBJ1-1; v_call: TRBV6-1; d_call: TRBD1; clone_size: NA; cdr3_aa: CASSTWDRGDEAFF; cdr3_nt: TGTGCCAGCAGTACCTGGGACAGGGGCGATGAAGCTTTCTTT
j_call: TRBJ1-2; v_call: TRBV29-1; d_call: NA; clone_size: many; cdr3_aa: CSVDMGDHTYGYTF; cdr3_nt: TGCAGCGTTGACATGGGGGATCACACCTATGGCTACACCTTC
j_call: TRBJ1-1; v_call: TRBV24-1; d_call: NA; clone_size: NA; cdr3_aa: CAINWGDTEAFF; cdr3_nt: TGTGCCATAAACTGGGGGGACACTGAAGCTTTCTTT
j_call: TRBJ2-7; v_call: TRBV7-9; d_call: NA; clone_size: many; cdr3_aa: CASSFVGKAYEQYF; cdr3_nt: TGTGCCAGCAGCTTCGTGGGCAAGGCCTACGAGCAGTACTTC
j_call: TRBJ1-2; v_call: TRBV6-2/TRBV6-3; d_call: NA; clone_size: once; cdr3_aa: CASKGSGVGYTF; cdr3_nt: TGTGCCAGCAAGGGTAGTGGAGTTGGCTACACCTTC
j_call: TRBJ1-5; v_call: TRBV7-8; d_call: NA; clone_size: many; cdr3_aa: CASAMGNQPQHF; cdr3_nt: TGTGCCAGCGCAATGGGCAATCAGCCCCAGCATTTT
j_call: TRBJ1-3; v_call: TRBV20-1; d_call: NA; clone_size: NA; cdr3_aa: CSAEAVGNTIYF; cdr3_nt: TGCAGTGCTGAGGCCGTCGGAAACACCATATATTTT
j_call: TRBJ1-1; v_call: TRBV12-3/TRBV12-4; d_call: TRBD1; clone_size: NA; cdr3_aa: CASNFGDRGAEAFF; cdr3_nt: TGTGCCAGCAATTTTGGGGACAGGGGCGCTGAAGCTTTCTTT
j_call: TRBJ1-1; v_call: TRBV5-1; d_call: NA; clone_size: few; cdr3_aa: CASSFDGGSTEAFF; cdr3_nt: TGCGCCAGCAGCTTTGACGGAGGCTCTACTGAAGCTTTCTTT
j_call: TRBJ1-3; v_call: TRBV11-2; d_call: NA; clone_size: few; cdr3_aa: CASSFSTGSGGNTIYF; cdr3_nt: TGTGCCAGCAGCTTTAGTACAGGGAGTGGTGGAAACACCATATATTTT
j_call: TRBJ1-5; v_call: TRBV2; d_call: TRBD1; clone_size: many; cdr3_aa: CASSDRTGYGQPQHF; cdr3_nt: TGTGCCAGCAGTGATAGGACAGGATATGGTCAGCCCCAGCATTTT
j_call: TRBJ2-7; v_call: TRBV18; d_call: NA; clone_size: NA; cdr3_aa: CASSNGADYEQYF; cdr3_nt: TGTGCCAGCTCAAACGGAGCCGATTACGAGCAGTACTTC
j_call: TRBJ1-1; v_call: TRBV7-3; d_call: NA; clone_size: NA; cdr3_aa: CASSLDGRGTNTEAFF; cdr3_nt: TGTGCCAGCAGCTTAGACGGGCGGGGAACGAACACTGAAGCTTTCTTT
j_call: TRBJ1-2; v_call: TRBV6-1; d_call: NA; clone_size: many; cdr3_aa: CASSDSYGYTF; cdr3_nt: TGTGCCAGCAGTGACAGTTACGGCTACACCTTC
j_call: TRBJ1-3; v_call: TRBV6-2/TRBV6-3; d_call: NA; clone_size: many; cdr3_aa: CASSYSSLRLNSGNTIYF; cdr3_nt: TGTGCCAGCAGTTACTCGTCTTTGCGGCTAAACTCTGGAAACACCATATATTTT
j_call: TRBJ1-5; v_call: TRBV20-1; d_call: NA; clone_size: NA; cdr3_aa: CSARSGGGGNQPQHF; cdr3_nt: TGCAGTGCTAGGTCGGGAGGGGGTGGCAATCAGCCCCAGCATTTT
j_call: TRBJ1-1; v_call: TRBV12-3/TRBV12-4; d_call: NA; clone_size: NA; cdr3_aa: CASSLGSGTPPEAFF; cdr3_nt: TGTGCCAGCAGTTTAGGATCCGGGACCCCCCCTGAAGCTTTCTTT
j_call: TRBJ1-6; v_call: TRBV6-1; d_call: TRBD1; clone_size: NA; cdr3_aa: CASRRTGESNSPLHF; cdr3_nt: TGTGCCAGCAGACGGACAGGGGAGAGTAATTCACCCCTCCACTTT
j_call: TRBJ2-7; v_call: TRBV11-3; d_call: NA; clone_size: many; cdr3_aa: CASSLGTVIPSYEQYF; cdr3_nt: TGTGCCAGCAGCTTAGGGACAGTGATCCCCTCCTACGAGCAGTACTTC
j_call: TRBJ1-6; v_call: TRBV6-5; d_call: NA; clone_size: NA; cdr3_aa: CASSYSGRVYNSPLHF; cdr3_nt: TGTGCCAGCAGTTACTCGGGGAGAGTATATAATTCACCCCTCCACTTT
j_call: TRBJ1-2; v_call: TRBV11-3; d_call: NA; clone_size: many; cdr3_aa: CASSSSRGRFNYGYTF; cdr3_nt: TGTGCCAGCAGCTCCTCCCGTGGACGTTTTAACTATGGCTACACCTTC
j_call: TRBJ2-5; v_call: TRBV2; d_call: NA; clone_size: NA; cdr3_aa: CASRATGTVTQYF; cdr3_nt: TGTGCCAGCAGAGCAACAGGGACGGTGACCCAGTACTTC
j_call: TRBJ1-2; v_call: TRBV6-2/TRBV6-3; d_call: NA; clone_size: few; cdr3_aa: CASSSTFDGSSYGYTF; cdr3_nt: TGTGCCAGCAGTTCCACCTTTGACGGTTCTTCCTATGGCTACACCTTC